The T cell receptor (beta chain) described here comes from a study of shared clonotypes between healthy human individuals. Germline lookup yields CDR1 MDHEN and CDR2 SYDVKM. The V and J ends lost 6 bases and 4 bases respectively, with 21 bases between them. The CDR3 sequence is 16 residues long. The naive CD8 fraction comprised CD45RO-negative cells positively selected for CCR7 and excluded terminally differentiated effector memory CD45RA+ cells. Original data processing: Filtering differed for immunoSEQ, which gave only junction sequences without quality scores. Assay: immunoSEQ multiplex PCR; the TCRdb copy retains only in-frame clones and omits some. For V, J and clone size, that table is used; D and trimming come from the DNA. Here the sample spans approximately 720,000 clones, roughly nine tenths being singletons.

The V and J genes are TRBV28 and TRBJ1-2; possible D gene TRBD1, 6 bases. The clonotype originates from a man younger than 45 in good health. Sequenced: naive CD8+ T cells sorted from blood. The CDR3 region is CASRRRTAQIGYGYTF. For the CDR3, the DNA is TGTGCCAGCAGGAGACGGACAGCTCAGATAGGCTATGGCTACACCTTC.